Listed below are T cell receptor beta chains from one sample, sequenced in a study of blood T cell repertoires in COVID-19. Libraries were prepared by immunoSEQ multiplex PCR; TCRdb keeps only in-frame clonotypes and omits some of them. The data contain roughly 200,000 clones, around nine tenths of them singletons. The sequenced sample consisted of PBMCs or T cells enriched from blood (not recorded which). The receptor source for this set is a woman aged 25-40 years who had been exposed to COVID-19. CDR3s include the opening cysteine and the closing phenylalanine or tryptophan. The order of the fields is D gene, V gene, J gene, clone size, CDR3 protein, CDR3 DNA. A D gene is named only where the DNA matches it firmly. The listing skips clone size in some rows; elsewhere it reads once, few, many or a size class.

.	TRBV18	TRBJ1-1	.	CASSQTREPTEAFF	TGTGCCAGCTCACAGACAAGAGAGCCCACTGAAGCTTTCTTT
TRBD2	TRBV5-1	TRBJ2-7	.	CASSLLAGVPGYEQYF	TGCGCCAGCAGCTTACTAGCGGGGGTCCCCGGCTACGAGCAGTACTTC
TRBD1	TRBV30	TRBJ2-7	.	CAWSVSGQGGHEQYF	TGTGCCTGGAGTGTATCGGGACAGGGTGGCCACGAGCAGTACTTC
.	TRBV10-3	TRBJ1-4	once	CAISAVGWGEEKLFF	TGTGCCATCAGTGCGGTGGGTTGGGGGGAGGAAAAACTGTTTTTT
TRBD1	TRBV5-1	TRBJ1-6	.	CASSLTGGHYNSPLHF	TGCGCCAGCAGCCTGACAGGGGGGCACTATAATTCACCCCTCCACTTT
TRBD1	TRBV5-6	TRBJ1-1	.	CASGTGGRTEAFF	TGTGCCAGCGGGACAGGGGGGAGGACTGAAGCTTTCTTT
.	TRBV3-1/TRBV3-2	TRBJ1-1	few	CASSHGGGGNTEAFF	TGTGCCAGCAGCCATGGAGGAGGAGGGAACACTGAAGCTTTCTTT
.	TRBV9	TRBJ2-1	.	CASSLRPVSGEQFF	TGTGCCAGCAGCCTGAGGCCGGTGAGTGGTGAGCAGTTCTTC
.	TRBV14	TRBJ1-1	.	CASSPWRGRGNTEAFF	TGTGCCAGCAGCCCCTGGAGAGGCAGGGGTAATACTGAAGCTTTCTTT
.	TRBV3-1/TRBV3-2	TRBJ2-2	.	CASSHPRGELFF	TGTGCCAGCAGCCACCCCCGGGGGGAGCTGTTTTTT
.	TRBV2	TRBJ2-7	.	CASSEIVGYEQYF	TGTGCCAGCAGTGAAATAGTCGGCTACGAGCAGTACTTC
TRBD1	TRBV5-4	TRBJ1-1	.	CASSLGGTGVASYMNTEAFF	TGTGCCAGCAGCTTGGGCGGGACAGGGGTCGCGAGCTACATGAACACTGAAGCTTTCTTT
TRBD2	TRBV5-1	TRBJ2-3	.	CASRETSGGADTQYF	TGCGCCAGCAGAGAAACTAGCGGGGGCGCAGATACGCAGTATTTT
TRBD2	TRBV11-3	TRBJ2-1	.	CASSLGLAGGYNEQFF	TGTGCCAGCAGCTTAGGACTAGCGGGGGGATACAATGAGCAGTTCTTC
TRBD1	TRBV10-2	TRBJ1-2	many	CASSRQGDGYTF	TGCGCCAGCAGTCGACAGGGAGATGGCTACACCTTC
.	TRBV5-1	TRBJ2-2	.	CASSLVYSGAGELFF	TGCGCCAGCAGCTTGGTATATTCGGGGGCCGGGGAGCTGTTTTTT
.	TRBV2	TRBJ1-2	.	CASSQTGTPNYGYTF	TGTGCCAGCAGTCAAACAGGGACCCCTAACTATGGCTACACCTTC
.	TRBV6-2/TRBV6-3	TRBJ2-7	few	CASSYVPYEQYF	TGTGCCAGCAGTTACGTTCCGTACGAGCAGTACTTC
.	TRBV12-3/TRBV12-4	TRBJ2-5	.	CATSVSRETQYF	TGTGCCACCTCGGTCTCTCGGGAGACCCAGTACTTC
TRBD1	TRBV2	TRBJ1-4	.	CASSLSTGVVEKLFF	TGTGCCAGCAGCCTCTCGACAGGGGTAGTTGAAAAACTGTTTTTT
.	TRBV7-9	TRBJ2-1	.	CASSLTSWANEQFF	TGTGCCAGCAGCTTAACTAGTTGGGCGAATGAGCAGTTCTTC
TRBD1	TRBV19	TRBJ2-4	.	CASSMGGQGNKNIQYF	TGTGCCAGTAGTATGGGGGGACAGGGGAACAAAAACATTCAGTACTTC
.	TRBV15	TRBJ1-2	.	CATSRARQAYGYTF	TGTGCCACCAGCAGAGCCAGACAGGCGTATGGCTACACCTTC
.	TRBV2	TRBJ1-5	.	CASRQGQNNQPQHF	TGTGCCAGCAGGCAAGGACAGAACAATCAGCCCCAGCATTTT
.	TRBV5-1	TRBJ2-7	once	CASSLISGVGAYEQYF	TGCGCCAGCAGCTTAATTTCCGGGGTAGGAGCCTACGAGCAGTACTTC
TRBD1	TRBV10-2	TRBJ1-4	.	CASGDSNEKLFF	TGCGCCAGCGGGGACAGTAATGAAAAACTGTTTTTT
.	TRBV6-2/TRBV6-3	TRBJ2-3	.	CASSYYATGDSTDTQYF	TGTGCCAGCAGTTACTACGCTACAGGAGACAGCACAGATACGCAGTATTTT
.	TRBV5-1	TRBJ1-1	.	CASSLQALGGDTEAFF	TGCGCCAGCAGCCTCCAGGCCCTAGGGGGAGACACTGAAGCTTTCTTT
.	TRBV11-3	TRBJ2-5	.	CASSLVFSETQYF	TGTGCCAGCAGCTTAGTTTTCAGTGAGACCCAGTACTTC
TRBD2	TRBV7-9	TRBJ2-3	.	CASSLTSGVADTQYF	TGTGCCAGCAGCTTGACTAGCGGGGTTGCAGATACGCAGTATTTT
.	TRBV19	TRBJ1-6	once	CASSSGGVSNSPLHF	TGTGCCAGTAGTTCCGGAGGGGTAAGCAATTCACCCCTCCACTTT
.	TRBV4-1	TRBJ1-2	.	CASSQGGPAAEYGYTF	TGCGCCAGCAGCCAAGGAGGGCCAGCGGCAGAGTATGGCTACACCTTC
.	TRBV18	TRBJ2-5	.	CASSPLGGPTETQYF	TGTGCCAGCTCACCACTGGGGGGGCCCACGGAGACCCAGTACTTC
.	TRBV24-1	TRBJ2-1	.	CATSDDRTNEQFF	TGTGCCACCAGTGATGACAGAACCAATGAGCAGTTCTTC
.	TRBV5-1	TRBJ1-1	.	CASSLDGMNTEAFF	TGCGCCAGCAGCTTGGACGGTATGAACACTGAAGCTTTCTTT
TRBD2	TRBV18	TRBJ2-3	.	CASSPTGTSGGTYTDTQYF	TGTGCCAGCTCACCAACCGGGACTAGCGGGGGGACCTACACAGATACGCAGTATTTT
.	TRBV19	TRBJ1-2	.	CASHPQGPMTLGYTF	TGTGCCAGCCATCCGCAGGGGCCCATGACTCTTGGCTACACCTTC
TRBD1	TRBV7-8	TRBJ1-6	.	CASSLTPTGGYNNSPLHF	TGTGCCAGCAGCTTGACCCCGACAGGGGGCTACAATAATTCACCCCTCCACTTT
TRBD1	TRBV25-1	TRBJ2-5	.	CASRTGARETQYF	TGTGCCAGCAGAACAGGGGCTCGGGAGACCCAGTACTTC
TRBD1	TRBV5-1	TRBJ2-1	.	CASSLSGTDNEQFF	TGCGCCAGCAGCTTGTCAGGGACAGATAATGAGCAGTTCTTC
.	TRBV30	TRBJ1-5	.	CAWSYGHGSNQPQHF	TGTGCCTGGAGCTACGGACACGGGAGCAATCAGCCCCAGCATTTT
TRBD2	TRBV5-1	TRBJ2-2	.	CASSLDLSGGATGELFF	TGCGCCAGCAGCTTGGACTTGAGCGGGGGAGCTACCGGGGAGCTGTTTTTT
TRBD1	TRBV3-1/TRBV3-2	TRBJ1-2	.	CASSQRGQGPRDYGYTF	TGTGCCAGCAGCCAGAGGGGACAGGGCCCTCGGGACTATGGCTACACCTTC
.	TRBV6-5	TRBJ1-2	.	CASSPRGYGYTF	TGTGCCAGCAGCCCCAGGGGATATGGCTACACCTTC